Listed below are T cell receptor beta chains from one sample, sequenced in a study of CD8 T cells in ankylosing spondylitis. Via MiXCR, TCRdb re-called the 5' RACE reads, giving one row per CDR3 protein. The data show about 160,000 distinct CDR3 sequences, about 16% seen once. The sequenced material came from blood, either unsorted or a sorted T cell fraction (not recorded which). The receptors were sampled from a male donor with ankylosing spondylitis or in good health (not recorded which). CDR3s include the opening cysteine and the closing phenylalanine or tryptophan. D genes are given only for firm matches. For some rows the clone size is stated as once, few or many, or as a class when expanded; others skip it.

many	NA	TRBV29-1	TRBJ1-2	TGCAGCGTTGAACCCTATGGCTACACCTTC	CSVEPYGYTF
many	TRBD1	TRBV10-3	TRBJ2-2	TGTGCCATCAGTCCCTCGGACAGGTATCTCCCCGGGGAGCTGTTTTTT	CAISPSDRYLPGELFF
NA	TRBD2	TRBV7-2	TRBJ2-7	TGTGCCAGCAGCTCTAGCGGGGACGGAGAGCAGTACTTC	CASSSSGDGEQYF
many	NA	TRBV5-1	TRBJ2-1	TGCGCCAGCAGTTTAAATAATGAGCAGTTCTTC	CASSLNNEQFF
many	TRBD1	TRBV20-1	TRBJ2-5	TGCAGTGCCCAGAAGGGGGACAGGCTCCAAGAGACCCAGTACTTC	CSAQKGDRLQETQYF
many	TRBD1	TRBV7-8	TRBJ1-1	TGTGCCAGCAGCTATGACAGGGGAAACACTGAAGCTTTCTTT	CASSYDRGNTEAFF
many	NA	TRBV2	TRBJ1-4	TGTGCCAGCAGTGACCTAGCCGGCAGTGAAAAACTGTTTTTT	CASSDLAGSEKLFF
many	NA	TRBV5-6	TRBJ2-2	TGTGCCAGCAGCTTGGGCGGGACGGACACCGGGGAGCTGTTTTTT	CASSLGGTDTGELFF
NA	NA	TRBV29-1	TRBJ1-2	TGCAGCGTATACAGCTATGGCTACACCTTC	CSVYSYGYTF
many	NA	TRBV7-8	TRBJ2-7	TGTGCCAGCAGCTTACAAGACAGCCGGGTCCTCGAGCAGTACTTC	CASSLQDSRVLEQYF
NA	NA	TRBV5-1	TRBJ1-1	TGCGCCAGCAGCTCGTTCCGGACGGAGAACACTGAAGCTTTCTTT	CASSSFRTENTEAFF
NA	TRBD2	TRBV10-3	TRBJ2-5	TGTGCCATCAGCGGGAGGAACAGCCAAGAGACCCAGTACTTC	CAISGRNSQETQYF
many	TRBD2	TRBV20-1	TRBJ2-5	TGCAGTGCTAGTGGTCTAGCGGGATGGGGGGAGACCCAGTACTTC	CSASGLAGWGETQYF
few	TRBD2	TRBV23-1	TRBJ2-7	TGCGCCAGCACCTCGGGACTAGCGGAAAAGTACGAGCAGTACTTC	CASTSGLAEKYEQYF
many	NA	TRBV7-1	TRBJ1-5	TGTGCCAGCAGCTCAGGGACGGGGAATCAGCCCCAGCATTTT	CASSSGTGNQPQHF
NA	TRBD1	TRBV24-1	TRBJ2-3	TGTGCCACCAGTGGCTATGAGGGGGCTTCAGACACAGATACGCAGTATTTT	CATSGYEGASDTDTQYF
many	NA	TRBV5-1	TRBJ2-1	TGCGCCAGCAGCTTGGTTTTAGACGGACGGACAAAATACAATGAGCAGTTCTTC	CASSLVLDGRTKYNEQFF
NA	TRBD2	TRBV7-9	TRBJ2-3	TGTGCCAGCAGCCTTAGCGGGACCACAGATACGCAGTATTTT	CASSLSGTTDTQYF
NA	NA	TRBV27	TRBJ2-7	TGTGCCAGCAGTTTAAACGGACCCTACGAGCAGTACTTC	CASSLNGPYEQYF
many	TRBD1	TRBV12-3/TRBV12-4	TRBJ2-1	TGTGCCAGCGGAACCCGGGACAGTGACAATGAGCAGTTCTTC	CASGTRDSDNEQFF
many	TRBD1	TRBV20-1	TRBJ1-4	TGCAGTGCTAGAGATGAGGACAGGAACCCAACTAATGAAAAACTGTTTTTT	CSARDEDRNPTNEKLFF
few	NA	TRBV28	TRBJ1-5	TGTGCCAGCAGTTTCAGGTCAGGGGGCAATCAGCCCCAGCATTTT	CASSFRSGGNQPQHF
NA	NA	TRBV10-3	TRBJ1-1	TGTGCCAGTGCTCCGGACGGGGGGGGCACTGAAGCTTTCTTT	CASAPDGGGTEAFF
few	TRBD1	TRBV7-8	TRBJ1-1	TGTGCCAGCAGCTCCAGGGGGATGAACATTGAAGCTTTCTTT	CASSSRGMNIEAFF
many	TRBD2	TRBV19	TRBJ2-3	TGTGCCAGTAGTATCACTAGCGGGAGGTCAGATACGCAGTATTTT	CASSITSGRSDTQYF
many	TRBD1	TRBV20-1	TRBJ1-1	TGCAGTGCTAGAAGGGACAGGGCGTCAGGAGCTTTCTTT	CSARRDRASGAFF
NA	NA	TRBV12-3/TRBV12-4	TRBJ2-2	TGTGCCAGCAGGCAGGAAAACACCGGGGAGCTGTTTTTT	CASRQENTGELFF
NA	NA	TRBV6-6	TRBJ1-5	TGTGCCAGCAGTTTTTTGGGGAATCAGCCCCAGCATTTT	CASSFLGNQPQHF
NA	NA	TRBV29-1	TRBJ2-5	TGCAGCGTTGAATACAGGGCGGGGGAGACCCAGTACTTC	CSVEYRAGETQYF